This TCR beta chain was identified during a study of cytomegalovirus exposure and HLA in healthy donors. Findings and caveats of the study: Per published reports, the classifier diagnosed cytomegalovirus status with high specificity and sensitivity.

Germline trimming cut 2 bases from V and 4 bases from J; bases unmatched to any gene: 5. Germline V CDR1 and CDR2: SGDLS, YYNGEE. The CDR3 loop spans 15 amino acids. Amplification used 60 Vbeta primers and 13 Jbeta primers. Here immunoSEQ multiplex PCR was the method, and the copy in TCRdb shows in-frame clones only, minus some. The sample yields 150,000 to 180,000 clones, less than 80% seen once. Turning to this clone: Antigen: not known.

The genes are TRBV9 and TRBJ2-3; 9 bases are a match to TRBD2. The specimen was PBMCs. The sequence derives from a man in his thirties or forties in good health and CMV-seronegative. The CDR3 region has the DNA TGTGCCAGCAGCGTCGGCGGGGGGGCGTCAGATACGCAGTATTTT. It is translated as CASSVGGGASDTQYF.